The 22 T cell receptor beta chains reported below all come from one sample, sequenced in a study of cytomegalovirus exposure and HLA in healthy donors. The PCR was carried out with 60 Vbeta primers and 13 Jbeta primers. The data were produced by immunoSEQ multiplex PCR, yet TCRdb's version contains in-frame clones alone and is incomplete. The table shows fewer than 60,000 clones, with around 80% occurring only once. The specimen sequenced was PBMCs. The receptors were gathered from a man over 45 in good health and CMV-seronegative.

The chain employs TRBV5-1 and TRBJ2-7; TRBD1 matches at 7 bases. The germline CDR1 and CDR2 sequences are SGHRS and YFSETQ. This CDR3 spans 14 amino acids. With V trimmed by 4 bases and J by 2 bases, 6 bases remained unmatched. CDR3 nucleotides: TGCGCCAGCAGCCAGCCGGGACAGACCTACGAGCAGTACTTC. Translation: CASSQPGQTYEQYF.

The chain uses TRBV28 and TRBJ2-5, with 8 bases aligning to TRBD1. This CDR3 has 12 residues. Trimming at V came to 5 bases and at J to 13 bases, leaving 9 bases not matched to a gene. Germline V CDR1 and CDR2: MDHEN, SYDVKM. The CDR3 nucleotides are TGTGCCAGCAGTCTCAGACAGGGGTTGACGTACTTC. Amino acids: CASSLRQGLTYF.

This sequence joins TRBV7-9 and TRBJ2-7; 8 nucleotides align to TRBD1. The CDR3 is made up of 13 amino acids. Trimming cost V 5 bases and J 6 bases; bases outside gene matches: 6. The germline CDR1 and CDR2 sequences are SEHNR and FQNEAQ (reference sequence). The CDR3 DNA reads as TGTGCCAGCAGCAGCTGGACAGGGATCGAGCAGTACTTC. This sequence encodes CASSSWTGIEQYF.

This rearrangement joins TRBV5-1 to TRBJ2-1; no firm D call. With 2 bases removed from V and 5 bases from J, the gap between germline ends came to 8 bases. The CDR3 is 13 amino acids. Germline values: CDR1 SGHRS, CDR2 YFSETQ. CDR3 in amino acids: CASSFQVNNEQFF. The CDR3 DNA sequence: TGCGCCAGCAGCTTCCAGGTCAACAATGAGCAGTTCTTC.

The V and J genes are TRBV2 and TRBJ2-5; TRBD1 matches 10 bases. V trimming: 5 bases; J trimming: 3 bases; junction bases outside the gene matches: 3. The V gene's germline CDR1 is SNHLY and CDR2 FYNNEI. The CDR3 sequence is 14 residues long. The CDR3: CASSPGQGEETQYF. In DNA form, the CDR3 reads TGTGCCAGCAGTCCTGGACAGGGGGAAGAGACCCAGTACTTC.

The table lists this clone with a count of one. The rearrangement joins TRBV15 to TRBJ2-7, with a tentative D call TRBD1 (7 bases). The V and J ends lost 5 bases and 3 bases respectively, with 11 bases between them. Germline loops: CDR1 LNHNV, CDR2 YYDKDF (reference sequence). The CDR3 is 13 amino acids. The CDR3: CATSGQEGYEQYF. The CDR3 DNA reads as TGTGCCACCAGCGGACAGGAGGGCTACGAGCAGTACTTC. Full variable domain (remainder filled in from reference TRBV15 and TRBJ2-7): DAMVIQNPRYQVTQFGKPVTLSCSQTLNHNVMYWYQQKSSQAPKLLFHYYDKDFNNEADTPDNFQSRRPNTSFCFLDIRSPGLGDTAMYLCATSGQEGYEQYFGPGTRLTVT.

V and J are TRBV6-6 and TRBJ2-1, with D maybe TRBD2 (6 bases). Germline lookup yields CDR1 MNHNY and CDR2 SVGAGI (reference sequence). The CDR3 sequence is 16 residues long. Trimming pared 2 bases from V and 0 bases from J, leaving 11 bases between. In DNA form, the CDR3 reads TGTGCCAGCAGTTACGGGGGACTGAGCTCCTACAATGAGCAGTTCTTC. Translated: CASSYGGLSSYNEQFF.

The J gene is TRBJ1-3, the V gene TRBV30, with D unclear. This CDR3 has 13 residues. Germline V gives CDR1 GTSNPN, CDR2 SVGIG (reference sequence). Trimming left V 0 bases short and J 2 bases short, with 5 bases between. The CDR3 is CAWSVLPGNTIYF. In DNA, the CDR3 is TGTGCCTGGAGTGTCCTCCCTGGAAACACCATATATTTT. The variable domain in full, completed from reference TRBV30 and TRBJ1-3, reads SQTIHQWPATLVQPVGSPLSLECTVEGTSNPNLYWYRQAAGRGLQLLFYSVGIGQISSEVPQNLSASRPQDRQFILSSKKLLLSDSGFYLCAWSVLPGNTIYFGEGSWLTVV.

The chain's CDR3 is CASSEAYRGGEQYF. For the CDR3, the DNA is TGTGCCAGCAGTGAAGCGTACAGGGGAGGCGAGCAGTACTTC. The chain couples TRBV6-1 to TRBJ2-7; D perhaps matches TRBD1 (7 bases). CDR3 length equals 14 residues. The V gene lost 0 bases and the J gene lost 6 bases, with 12 bases spanning the gap. Germline assignment: CDR1 MNHNS and CDR2 SASEGT.

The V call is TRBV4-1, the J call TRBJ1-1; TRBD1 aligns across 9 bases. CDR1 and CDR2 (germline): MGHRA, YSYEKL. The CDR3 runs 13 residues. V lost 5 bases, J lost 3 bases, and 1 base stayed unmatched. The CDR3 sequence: CASSWTGDTEAFF. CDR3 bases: TGCGCCAGCAGCTGGACAGGGGACACTGAAGCTTTCTTT.

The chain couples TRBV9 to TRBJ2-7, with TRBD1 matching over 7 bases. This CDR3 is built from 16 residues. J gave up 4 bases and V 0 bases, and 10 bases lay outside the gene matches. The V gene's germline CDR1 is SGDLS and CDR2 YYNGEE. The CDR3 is CASSVGDRVKSYEQYF. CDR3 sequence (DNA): TGTGCCAGCAGCGTAGGTGACAGGGTTAAGTCATACGAGCAGTACTTC.

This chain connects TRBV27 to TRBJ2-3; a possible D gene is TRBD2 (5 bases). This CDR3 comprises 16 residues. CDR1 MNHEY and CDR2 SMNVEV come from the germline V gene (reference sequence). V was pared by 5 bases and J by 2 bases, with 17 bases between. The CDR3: CASSPSTRLNTDTQYF. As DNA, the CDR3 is TGTGCCAGCAGTCCCTCCACTAGACTCAACACAGATACGCAGTATTTT.

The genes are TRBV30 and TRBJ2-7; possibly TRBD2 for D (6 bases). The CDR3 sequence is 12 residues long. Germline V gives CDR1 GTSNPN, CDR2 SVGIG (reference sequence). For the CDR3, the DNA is TGTGCTGTGGGAGGAACCTCCTACGAGCAGTACTTC. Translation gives CAVGGTSYEQYF.

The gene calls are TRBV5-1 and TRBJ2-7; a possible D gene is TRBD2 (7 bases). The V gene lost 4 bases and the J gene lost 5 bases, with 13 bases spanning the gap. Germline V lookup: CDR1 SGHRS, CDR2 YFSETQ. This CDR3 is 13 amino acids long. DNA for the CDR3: TGCGCCAGCAGCAGGGGGGGGCTAAACGAGCAGTACTTC. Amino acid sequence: CASSRGGLNEQYF.

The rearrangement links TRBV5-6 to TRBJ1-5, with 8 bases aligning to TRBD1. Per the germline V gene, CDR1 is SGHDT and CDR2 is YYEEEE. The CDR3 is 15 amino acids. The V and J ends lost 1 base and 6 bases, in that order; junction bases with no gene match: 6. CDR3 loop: CASSLWQGARQPQHF. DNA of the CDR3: TGTGCCAGCAGCTTGTGGCAGGGGGCACGTCAGCCCCAGCATTTT.

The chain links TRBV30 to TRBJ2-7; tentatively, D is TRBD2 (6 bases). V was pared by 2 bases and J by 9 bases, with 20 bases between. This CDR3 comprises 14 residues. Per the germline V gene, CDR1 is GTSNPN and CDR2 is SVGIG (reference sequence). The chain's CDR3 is CAWSSRGAGSGQYF. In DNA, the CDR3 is TGTGCCTGGAGTTCGCGGGGAGCTGGTTCGGGGCAGTACTTC.

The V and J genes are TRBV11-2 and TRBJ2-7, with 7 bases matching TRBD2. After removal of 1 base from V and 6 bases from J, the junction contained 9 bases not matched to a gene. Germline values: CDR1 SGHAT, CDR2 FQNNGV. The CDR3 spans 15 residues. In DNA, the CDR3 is TGTGCCAGCAGCTTAGCCAACCTCAGGGAGGGCGAGCAGTACTTC. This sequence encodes CASSLANLREGEQYF.

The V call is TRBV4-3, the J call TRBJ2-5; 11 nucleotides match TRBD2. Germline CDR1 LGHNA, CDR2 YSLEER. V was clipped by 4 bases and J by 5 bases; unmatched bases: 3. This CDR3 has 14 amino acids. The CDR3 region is CASSPRTSGETQYF. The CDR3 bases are TGCGCCAGCAGCCCTAGGACTAGCGGGGAGACCCAGTACTTC.

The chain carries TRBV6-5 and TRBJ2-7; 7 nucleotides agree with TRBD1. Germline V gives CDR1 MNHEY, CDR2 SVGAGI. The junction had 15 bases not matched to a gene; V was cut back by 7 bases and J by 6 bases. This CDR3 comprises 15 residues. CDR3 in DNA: TGTGCCAGCAAGCGTACTCAGGGACAGCGCACCGAGCAGTACTTC. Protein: CASKRTQGQRTEQYF.

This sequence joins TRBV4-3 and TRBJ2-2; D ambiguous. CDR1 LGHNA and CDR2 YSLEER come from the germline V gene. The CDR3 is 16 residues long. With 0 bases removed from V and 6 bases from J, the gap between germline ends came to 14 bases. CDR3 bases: TGCGCCAGCAGCCAAGAAAGGCTAGTTAGGTCCGGGGAGCTGTTTTTT. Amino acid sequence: CASSQERLVRSGELFF.

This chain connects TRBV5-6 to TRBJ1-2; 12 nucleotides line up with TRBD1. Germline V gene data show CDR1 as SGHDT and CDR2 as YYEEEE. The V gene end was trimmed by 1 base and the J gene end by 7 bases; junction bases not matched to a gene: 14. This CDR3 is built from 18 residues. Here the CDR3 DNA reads TGTGCCAGCAGCTTGTCGGGACAGGGGGCGCTCCTGCTGGGTGGCTACACCTTC. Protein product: CASSLSGQGALLLGGYTF.

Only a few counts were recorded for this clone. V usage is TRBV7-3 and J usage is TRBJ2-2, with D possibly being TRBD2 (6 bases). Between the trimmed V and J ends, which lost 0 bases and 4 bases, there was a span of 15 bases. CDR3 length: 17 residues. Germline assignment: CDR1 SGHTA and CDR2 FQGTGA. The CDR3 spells CASSLTGTGTATGELFF. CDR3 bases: TGTGCCAGCAGCTTAACGGGTACCGGGACTGCCACCGGGGAGCTGTTTTTT.